This T cell receptor beta chain was profiled in a study of CD8+ T cells in alopecia areata. Turning to the study itself: Treatment of the treated patients consisted of oral tofacitinib, 5 to 10 mg twice daily. Study conclusions and caveats: A single nonresponder leaves the baseline CD8+ expansion link to response uncertain.

cDNA reverse transcribed from extracted RNA served as the sequencing template. The assay was immunoSEQ multiplex PCR, and TCRdb's table has in-frame clones only and misses some. The table shows around 120,000 clones, with approximately 57% occurring only once. To note about this clone: The antigen remains undetermined.

Stated treatment: oral pan-JAK inhibitor, 5-10 mg twice daily. It was from PBMCs that CD4+ and CD8+ T cells were sorted. CDR3 length equals 15 residues. V lost 0 bases to trimming and J lost 6 bases, with 9 bases between them. Germline assignment: CDR1 LNHNV and CDR2 YYDKDF (reference sequence). The receptor comes from a human donor with alopecia areata. The chain is built from TRBV15 and TRBJ1-6; D remains ambiguous. The sample was CD4+ T cells sorted from blood, taken at week 4, from a patient treated with tofacitinib. The CDR3 DNA is TGTGCCACCAGCAGAGATCTGGCAGTTAATTCACCCCTCCACTTT. Translated: CATSRDLAVNSPLHF.